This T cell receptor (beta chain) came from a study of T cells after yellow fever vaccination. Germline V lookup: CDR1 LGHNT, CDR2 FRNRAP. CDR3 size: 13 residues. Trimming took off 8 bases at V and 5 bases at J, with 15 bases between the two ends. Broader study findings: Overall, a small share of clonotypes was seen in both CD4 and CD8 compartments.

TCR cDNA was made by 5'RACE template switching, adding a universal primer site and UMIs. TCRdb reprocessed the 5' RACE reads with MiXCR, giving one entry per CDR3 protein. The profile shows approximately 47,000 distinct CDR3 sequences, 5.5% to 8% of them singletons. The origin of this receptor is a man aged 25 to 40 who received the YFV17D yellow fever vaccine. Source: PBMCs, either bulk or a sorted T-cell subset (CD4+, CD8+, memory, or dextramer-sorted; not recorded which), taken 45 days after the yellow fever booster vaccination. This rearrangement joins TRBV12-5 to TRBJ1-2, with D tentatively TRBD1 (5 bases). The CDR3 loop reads CASPSRGPYGYTF. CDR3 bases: TGTGCTAGTCCCTCCCGGGGACCATATGGCTACACCTTC. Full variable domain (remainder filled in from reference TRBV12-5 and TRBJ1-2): DARVTQTPRHKVTEMGQEVTMRCQPILGHNTVFWYRQTMMQGLELLAYFRNRAPLDDSGMPKDRFSAEMPDATLATLKIQPSEPRDSAVYFCASPSRGPYGYTFGSGTRLTVV.